This is a list of T cell receptor beta chains from one sample in a study of cytomegalovirus exposure and HLA in healthy donors. Clones were read by immunoSEQ multiplex PCR, and TCRdb kept only the in-frame ones, dropping some. Its clone listing holds 85,000 to 90,000 clones. The sample taken for sequencing was PBMCs. These receptors all stem from a man aged 45-60 years in good health and CMV-seropositive. Both conserved end residues are part of each CDR3. D genes are given only for firm matches.

TRBJ2-1 TRBV6-5 NA TGTGCCAGCAGGAGCGGCACCTACAATGAGCAGTTCTTC CASRSGTYNEQFF
TRBJ1-5 TRBV2 NA TGTGCCAGTTCGACAGGCATGGGGAATCAGCCCCAGCATTTT CASSTGMGNQPQHF
TRBJ1-4 TRBV5-5 NA TGTGCCAGCAGCTTGCCCTCAACTAATGAAAAACTGTTTTTT CASSLPSTNEKLFF
TRBJ2-1 TRBV5-1 TRBD2 TGCGCCAGCAGCTTGCTCGGGACTAGCGGGAGAGAAAGTGAGCAGTTCTTC CASSLLGTSGRESEQFF
TRBJ1-1 TRBV7-9 NA TGTGCCAGCAGCTTCGGGAGGGGTCACACTGAAGCTTTCTTT CASSFGRGHTEAFF
TRBJ1-2 TRBV2 TRBD1 TGTGCCAGCACCTCCCGGACAGGGGGTTTCTATGGCTACACCTTC CASTSRTGGFYGYTF
TRBJ2-1 TRBV2 TRBD2 TGTGCCAGCTTCCCAGATAGCGGGATCTTTCGCAATGAGCAGTTCTTC CASFPDSGIFRNEQFF
TRBJ1-1 TRBV5-1 NA TGCGCCAGCAGCCCCGGACAGCTAATGAACACTGAAGCTTTCTTT CASSPGQLMNTEAFF
TRBJ2-3 TRBV7-6 TRBD2 TGTGCCAGTGGGGGGACTAGCGGGTCTAGCACAGATACGCAGTATTTT CASGGTSGSSTDTQYF
TRBJ1-1 TRBV28 NA TGTGCCAGCAGTTTGGGCGAGATACGGCCTAAGTTT CASSLGEIRPKF
TRBJ2-3 TRBV5-1 NA TGCGCCAGCAGCTTGGACCCAGGGAGCACAGATACGCAGTATTTT CASSLDPGSTDTQYF
TRBJ2-1 TRBV19 NA TGTGCCAGTAGTATAGATCGACAGCCCTACAATGAGCAGTTCTTC CASSIDRQPYNEQFF